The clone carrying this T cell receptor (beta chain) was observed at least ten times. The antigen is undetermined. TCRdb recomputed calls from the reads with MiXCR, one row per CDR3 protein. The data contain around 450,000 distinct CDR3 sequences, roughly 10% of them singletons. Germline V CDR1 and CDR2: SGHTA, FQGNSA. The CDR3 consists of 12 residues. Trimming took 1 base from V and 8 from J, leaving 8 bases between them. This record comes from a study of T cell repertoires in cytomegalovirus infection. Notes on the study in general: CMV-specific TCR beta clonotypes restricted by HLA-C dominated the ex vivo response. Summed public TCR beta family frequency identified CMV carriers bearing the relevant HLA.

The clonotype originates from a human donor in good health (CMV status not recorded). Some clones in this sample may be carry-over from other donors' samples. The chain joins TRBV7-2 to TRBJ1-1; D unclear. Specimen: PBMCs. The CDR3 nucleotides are TGTGCCAGCAGCTTAGTGAGTCGGGAAGCTTTCTTT. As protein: CASSLVSREAFF. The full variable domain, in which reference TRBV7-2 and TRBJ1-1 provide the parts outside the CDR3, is GAGVSQSPSNKVTEKGKDVELRCDPISGHTALYWYRQSLGQGLEFLIYFQGNSAPDKSGLPSDRFSAERTGGSVSTLTIQRTQQEDSAVYLCASSLVSREAFFGQGTRLTVV.